This paragraph covers one T cell receptor (beta chain) sequence. The data were obtained in a study of blood T cell repertoires in COVID-19. In the original analysis: It was from reference gene primer amplification that nucleated cell counts were estimated. Some clones are missing from TCRdb's copy, which holds only in-frame ones; the method was immunoSEQ multiplex PCR. Clone size and the V and J calls come from that table; the DNA yielded D and trimming. The table records under 450,000 clones, 80% to 90% of them present only once. Material for sequencing was peripheral blood. This TCR came from a woman aged 55-69 years with COVID-19, enrolled during active disease.

The CDR3 reads CASSHWGRTGGAGYTF. The CDR3 DNA reads as TGTGCCAGCAGCCATTGGGGGAGGACAGGGGGCGCGGGCTACACCTTC. The chain couples TRBV14 to TRBJ1-2; 11 nucleotides align to TRBD1. The CDR3 runs to 16 residues. The ends lost 3 bases at V and 8 bases at J; junction bases unmatched: 11. Germline V gene sequence: CDR1 SGHDN, CDR2 FVKESK.